One sample yielded the 21 T cell receptor beta chains listed below, sequenced in a study of blood T cell repertoires in COVID-19. Only in-frame clones appear in the TCRdb table, and some are missing; sequencing was by immunoSEQ multiplex PCR. The table lists some 170,000 clones, more than 80% of them singletons. Sequenced sample: peripheral blood. These receptors originate from a woman between 40 and 50 years old with COVID-19, enrolled during active disease.

This chain connects TRBV7-9 to TRBJ2-1, with 11 nucleotides matching TRBD2. Germline V CDR1 and CDR2: SEHNR, FQNEAQ (reference sequence). The length of the CDR3 is 17 residues. The V and J ends lost 5 bases and 9 bases, in that order; junction bases with no gene match: 15. CDR3 nucleotide sequence: TGTGCCAGCAGCACCCCCCGACTAGCGGGGCCAGACATTGAGCAGTTCTTC. Protein: CASSTPRLAGPDIEQFF.

The V call is TRBV18, the J call TRBJ2-1; 7 bases line up with TRBD1. Trimming at V came to 5 bases and at J to 11 bases, leaving 18 bases not matched to a gene. Germline CDR1 reads KGHSH; CDR2 reads LQKENI. The CDR3 contains 16 residues. CDR3: CASSVGTALGGSKQFF. CDR3 sequence (DNA): TGTGCCAGCTCAGTTGGGACAGCCCTTGGAGGATCCAAGCAGTTCTTC.

A few counts support this clone. This chain uses TRBV18 with TRBJ2-7; TRBD2 might be the D (6 bases). This CDR3 is 12 amino acids long. CDR1 is KGHSH and CDR2 is LQKENI in the germline V gene. Trimming shortened V by 2 bases and J by 5 bases, and 7 bases separated the two germline ends. As DNA, the CDR3 is TGTGCCAGCTCACCAGGAGGGGACGAGCAGTACTTC. Protein product: CASSPGGDEQYF.

A note on this clone: Germline and junction disagree at one end, which may indicate a read error. CDR3 in DNA: TGTGCCAGCAGCCGAACCGACAGGATCCCTCCAGCCTTC. It codes for CASSRTDRIPPAF. V is TRBV14 and J is TRBJ2-7; possible D gene TRBD1, 6 bases. The CDR3 has 13 residues. The germline V gene has CDR1 SGHDN and CDR2 FVKESK.

The chain combines TRBV5-8 with TRBJ1-6; D not resolved. This CDR3 comprises 13 residues. Trimming removed 7 bases at V and 8 bases at J, with 13 bases between. Germline loops: CDR1 SGHTS, CDR2 YDEGEE. The CDR3 bases are TGTGCCAGCCGGTGGGAGGAGGATTCACCCCTCCACTTT. Amino acids: CASRWEEDSPLHF.

The chain combines TRBV12-5 with TRBJ1-2; D might be TRBD1 (6 bases). The CDR3 is made up of 16 amino acids. The V end lost 0 bases, the J end lost 7 bases, and 18 bases lay between the germline ends. In germline, CDR1 is LGHNT, CDR2 FRNRAP. The chain's CDR3 is CASGLVPPVGAGGYTF. As DNA, the CDR3 is TGTGCTAGTGGTTTGGTCCCTCCTGTGGGGGCGGGTGGCTACACCTTC. Full variable domain (remainder filled in from reference TRBV12-5 and TRBJ1-2): DARVTQTPRHKVTEMGQEVTMRCQPILGHNTVFWYRQTMMQGLELLAYFRNRAPLDDSGMPKDRFSAEMPDATLATLKIQPSEPRDSAVYFCASGLVPPVGAGGYTFGSGTRLTVV.

The genes are TRBV11-2 and TRBJ2-7; perhaps TRBD1 as D (6 bases). CDR1 is SGHAT, CDR2 FQNNGV, per germline. The germline V and J ends were trimmed by 5 bases and 4 bases, with 12 bases remaining between them. The CDR3 sequence is 13 residues long. CDR3 sequence: CASSEGHWYEQYF. The CDR3 bases are TGTGCCAGCAGCGAGGGACATTGGTACGAGCAGTACTTC.

The V call is TRBV19, the J call TRBJ2-1, with 13 positions matching TRBD2. J lost 9 bases, V lost 7 bases, and 6 bases had no gene match. The CDR3 totals 14 residues. Per the germline V gene, CDR1 is LNHDA and CDR2 is SQIVND (reference sequence). The CDR3 reads CASTGTSGVGEQFF. The CDR3 coding sequence is TGTGCCAGTACTGGGACTAGCGGGGTCGGTGAGCAGTTCTTC.

CDR3: CASGLGGRGPNTGELFF. Here the CDR3 DNA reads TGTGCTAGTGGTTTGGGGGGGCGTGGGCCGAACACCGGGGAGCTGTTTTTT. This chain links TRBV12-5 with TRBJ2-2; a possible D gene is TRBD1 (6 bases). Germline CDR1 LGHNT, CDR2 FRNRAP. V was trimmed by 1 base and J by 0 bases, leaving 12 bases between them. The CDR3 has 17 amino acids.

This chain joins TRBV28 and TRBJ1-3; TRBD1 matches 8 bases. The V segment lost 6 bases and the J segment 7 bases; nucleotides outside the gene matches: 8. Germline values: CDR1 MDHEN, CDR2 SYDVKM. This CDR3 is 14 amino acids long. The CDR3 bases are TGTGCCAGCAGGATGGACAGGGTATGGAACACCATATATTTT. Protein product: CASRMDRVWNTIYF.

The CDR3 sequence is CSVGLAIGETQYF. CDR3 nucleotide sequence: TGCAGCGTTGGGCTAGCGATAGGTGAGACCCAGTACTTC. The chain links TRBV29-1 to TRBJ2-5, with a tentative D call TRBD2 (6 bases). The germline V gene encodes CDR1 SQVTM and CDR2 ANQGSEA. V shed 4 bases and J shed 5 bases, with 14 bases lying between them. This CDR3 spans 13 amino acids. Full variable domain (outside the CDR3, taken from reference TRBV29-1 and TRBJ2-5): SAVISQKPSRDICQRGTSLTIQCQVDSQVTMMFWYRQQPGQSLTLIATANQGSEATYESGFVIDKFPISRPNLTFSTLTVSNMSPEDSSIYLCSVGLAIGETQYFGPGTRLLVL.

This clone showed up just a few times. The rearrangement joins TRBV2 to TRBJ1-2, with D unclear. Germline V lookup: CDR1 SNHLY, CDR2 FYNNEI. This CDR3 is built from 16 residues. Trimming took 1 base from V and 5 from J, leaving 17 bases between them. CDR3 sequence (DNA): TGTGCCAGCAGTGAAGTTTTGTCGAGGGAAGCTTATGGCTACACCTTC. Its protein is CASSEVLSREAYGYTF.

This chain connects TRBV6-6 to TRBJ1-5, with D tentatively TRBD1 (6 bases). The germline CDR1 and CDR2 sequences are MNHNY and SVGAGI (reference sequence). CDR3 size: 15 residues. V was pared by 5 bases and J by 1 base, with 12 bases between. The CDR3 sequence is CASSDRLSSNQPQHF. DNA of the CDR3: TGTGCCAGCAGTGACAGGCTGTCGAGCAATCAGCCCCAGCATTTT.

V is TRBV29-1 and J is TRBJ2-1; 10 bases map to TRBD2. The CDR3 consists of 15 residues. J gave up 1 base and V 3 bases, and 3 bases lay outside the gene matches. The germline CDR1 and CDR2 sequences are SQVTM and ANQGSEA. Here the CDR3 DNA reads TGCAGCGTTGAGGGACTAGCGACTTCCTACAATGAGCAGTTCTTC. Amino acids: CSVEGLATSYNEQFF.

The V gene is TRBV27, the J gene TRBJ2-2; TRBD2 agrees at 12 bases. CDR3 length: 17 amino acids. The V and J ends lost 5 bases and 5 bases, in that order; junction bases with no gene match: 9. Germline V gene data show CDR1 as MNHEY and CDR2 as SMNVEV (reference sequence). CDR3 in amino acids: CASSLASGRAWTGELFF. In DNA form, the CDR3 reads TGTGCCAGCAGTCTGGCTAGCGGGAGGGCCTGGACCGGGGAGCTGTTTTTT.

This clone was seen only once. V and J are TRBV6-5 and TRBJ1-1, with D unclear. Germline loops: CDR1 MNHEY, CDR2 SVGAGI. Trimming shortened V by 5 bases and J by 4 bases, and 8 bases separated the two germline ends. This CDR3 region has 12 residues. CDR3 amino acids: CASSIPGTEAFF. Here the CDR3 DNA reads TGTGCCAGCAGTATCCCGGGCACTGAAGCTTTCTTT.

This clone turned up a few times. V usage is TRBV2 and J usage is TRBJ2-2; tentatively, D is TRBD2 (6 bases). The CDR3 extends over 15 amino acids. Germline-derived CDR1 and CDR2 are SNHLY and FYNNEI. Deletions cut 4 bases from V and 4 bases from J, with 13 bases between. The CDR3 loop reads CASSVGGLGTGELFF. The CDR3 DNA is TGTGCCAGCAGTGTCGGAGGGCTGGGCACCGGGGAGCTGTTTTTT.

The chain couples TRBV2 to TRBJ2-1, with TRBD2 identical over 8 bases. The V gene's germline CDR1 is SNHLY and CDR2 FYNNEI. V shed 9 bases and J 7 bases; nucleotides not matched to a gene: 11. The CDR3 has 14 amino acids. The CDR3 DNA sequence: TGTGCCAGACCCCGGGGGGGCGAAAGTAATGAGCAGTTCTTC. It yields the protein CARPRGGESNEQFF. Combining the CDR3 with reference TRBV2 and TRBJ2-1 gives the whole variable domain EPEVTQTPSHQVTQMGQEVILRCVPISNHLYFYWYRQILGQKVEFLVSFYNNEISEKSEIFDDQFSVERPDGSNFTLKIRSTKLEDSAMYFCARPRGGESNEQFFGPGTRLTVL.

The rearrangement uses TRBV7-8 and TRBJ1-1; TRBD1 is a possible D gene (5 bases). The CDR3 consists of 13 residues. From germline, CDR1 is SGHVS and CDR2 FQNEAQ. The V gene lost 1 base and the J gene lost 11 bases, with 14 bases spanning the gap. The CDR3 loop reads CASSLVRDSRAFF. CDR3 sequence (DNA): TGTGCCAGCAGCTTAGTGCGGGACTCGAGGGCTTTCTTT.

This clone was picked up one time. V is TRBV28 and J is TRBJ2-3; TRBD2 matches at 9 bases. CDR1 MDHEN and CDR2 SYDVKM come from the germline V gene. V lost 6 bases to trimming and J lost 8 bases; unmatched junction nucleotides: 12. This CDR3 has 15 residues. The CDR3, as DNA: TGTGCCAGCAGAACGGCAGAGGGAGCGGGGGGTACGCAGTATTTT. This gives the protein CASRTAEGAGGTQYF.

This chain uses TRBV7-9 with TRBJ2-2; 9 nucleotides agree with TRBD2. This CDR3 spans 17 amino acids. CDR1 and CDR2 from the germline V gene are SEHNR and FQNEAQ (reference sequence). The J segment lost 2 bases and the V segment lost 6 bases, leaving 10 bases of the junction unmatched. The CDR3 DNA is TGTGCCAGCAGGCCCGGGGTAGCGGGAGTTAACACCGGGGAGCTGTTTTTT. Translated: CASRPGVAGVNTGELFF. Supplemented by reference TRBV7-9 and TRBJ2-2, the full variable domain reads DTGVSQNPRHKITKRGQNVTFRCDPISEHNRLYWYRQTLGQGPEFLTYFQNEAQLEKSRLLSDRFSAERPKGSFSTLEIQRTEQGDSAMYLCASRPGVAGVNTGELFFGEGSRLTVL.